This entry lists 30 T cell receptor beta chains sequenced from one sample in a study of cytomegalovirus exposure and HLA in healthy donors. Primers: 60 Vbeta forward and 13 Jbeta reverse. Sequencing used immunoSEQ multiplex PCR; TCRdb keeps in-frame clones, though not all of them. The sample carries around 150,000 clones, more than 75% recorded once. The sample was PBMCs. All receptors come from a girl aged 2 to 9 in good health and CMV-seropositive.

V is TRBV30 and J is TRBJ1-1; no clear D. The CDR3 has 10 amino acids. Germline CDR1 reads GTSNPN; CDR2 reads SVGIG (reference sequence). Trimming took off 3 bases at V and 4 bases at J, with 3 bases between the two ends. The CDR3 DNA follows: TGTGCCTGGAGCGGCACTGAAGCTTTCTTT. This codes for CAWSGTEAFF.

This clone was seen a handful of times. The chain links TRBV6-1 to TRBJ2-6; no clear D gene. Germline CDR1 reads MNHNS; CDR2 reads SASEGT. The CDR3 contains 13 residues. Trimming cost V 5 bases and J 1 base, with 3 bases left between them. CDR3 in amino acids: CASSTSGANVLTF. The CDR3 DNA is TGTGCCAGCAGTACTTCTGGGGCCAACGTCCTGACTTTC.

The chain uses TRBV4-1 and TRBJ2-1; D gene unclear. V lost 1 base, J lost 2 bases, and 12 bases lay in between. Germline V gives CDR1 MGHRA, CDR2 YSYEKL. The CDR3 is 16 amino acids. The CDR3 spells CASSQGAAFTYNEQFF. CDR3 DNA: TGCGCCAGCAGCCAAGGGGCAGCATTCACCTACAATGAGCAGTTCTTC.

The chain carries TRBV30 and TRBJ2-5; perhaps TRBD1 as D (5 bases). The ends were cut back, 1 base at V and 2 bases at J, with 14 bases in the middle. Per germline, CDR1 GTSNPN and CDR2 SVGIG (reference sequence). The CDR3 sequence is 15 residues long. The CDR3 DNA is TGTGCCTGGAGTGGGAGTGTAGGGGTTCAAGAGACCCAGTACTTC. Its protein product is CAWSGSVGVQETQYF.

This clone was found a few times. The gene calls are TRBV2 and TRBJ2-1, with TRBD2 matching over 9 bases. Trimming removed 7 bases from V and 8 bases from J; junction bases left unmatched: 12. This CDR3 has 15 amino acids. CDR1 is SNHLY and CDR2 is FYNNEI in the germline V gene. The CDR3 reads CASTGGTSSNDEQFF. CDR3 nucleotide sequence: TGTGCCAGCACAGGAGGGACTAGCTCCAACGATGAGCAGTTCTTC.

The V and J genes are TRBV28 and TRBJ1-2; D uncertain. CDR3 size: 12 residues. V gave up 8 bases and J gave up 7 bases, with 14 bases separating them. CDR1 is MDHEN and CDR2 is SYDVKM in the germline V gene. The DNA for the CDR3 is TGTGCCAGCGCCCGGGGTCAGACTGGCTACACCTTC. Translation gives CASARGQTGYTF.

J is TRBJ1-4 and V is TRBV6-5; TRBD1 agrees at 11 bases. The CDR3 has 14 residues. Looked up from germline, CDR1 is MNHEY and CDR2 is SVGAGI. The trim removed 7 bases at V and 8 bases at J, leaving 6 bases unmatched. The CDR3 loop reads CASTADRGREKLFF. The CDR3 DNA is TGTGCCAGCACCGCGGACAGGGGGCGAGAAAAACTGTTTTTT.

The V gene is TRBV30, the J gene TRBJ1-1; 7 positions match TRBD1. Germline CDR1 is GTSNPN and CDR2 is SVGIG (reference sequence). There are 14 residues in the CDR3. V trimming: 0 bases; J trimming: 3 bases; junction bases outside the gene matches: 4. CDR3 bases: TGTGCCTGGAGTGTAAGGGACAGACACACTGAAGCTTTCTTT. Translating it yields CAWSVRDRHTEAFF.

V usage is TRBV6-5 and J usage is TRBJ1-5; D gene uncertain. The V end lost 8 bases, the J end lost 0 bases, and 11 bases lay between the germline ends. The CDR3 is 14 amino acids. Germline CDR1 reads MNHEY; CDR2 reads SVGAGI. DNA of the CDR3: TGTGCCAGCCACAGATCCTATAGCAATCAGCCCCAGCATTTT. It yields the protein CASHRSYSNQPQHF.

V is TRBV7-9 and J is TRBJ2-7; D ambiguous. Trimming removed 5 bases from V and 3 bases from J, with 5 bases in between. CDR3 length: 11 amino acids. Germline CDR1 SEHNR, CDR2 FQNEAQ (reference sequence). As DNA, the CDR3 is TGTGCCAGCAGCCCCAACTACGAGCAGTACTTC. This translates into CASSPNYEQYF.

This clone showed up just a few times. The chain couples TRBV27 to TRBJ1-5; TRBD1 is a possible D gene (5 bases). The CDR3 runs to 14 residues. Germline assignment: CDR1 MNHEY and CDR2 SMNVEV (reference sequence). The V and J ends lost 8 bases and 3 bases respectively, with 14 bases between them. CDR3 loop: CASALQGNNQPQHF. Here the CDR3 DNA reads TGTGCCAGCGCCCTCCAGGGTAACAATCAGCCCCAGCATTTT.

The V and J genes are TRBV13 and TRBJ2-1, with D maybe TRBD2 (6 bases). Germline CDR1 and CDR2: PRHDT and FYEKMQ (reference sequence). V was cut by 0 bases and J by 6 bases, with 12 bases left in between. The CDR3 length is 15 residues. The CDR3 nucleotides read TGTGCCAGCAGCTTAGGCGGGAGACGGGCCAATGAGCAGTTCTTC. This codes for CASSLGGRRANEQFF.

J is TRBJ2-7 and V is TRBV28; TRBD2 matches at 11 bases. CDR3 length: 14 amino acids. Germline assignment: CDR1 MDHEN and CDR2 SYDVKM. V lost 5 bases, J lost 3 bases, and 3 bases stayed unmatched. The CDR3 region is CASSILAGVYEQYF. The CDR3, as DNA: TGTGCCAGCAGTATACTAGCGGGAGTCTACGAGCAGTACTTC.

The chain couples TRBV6-6 to TRBJ2-5, with D uncertain. V was pared by 4 bases and J by 2 bases, with 8 bases between. The CDR3 extends over 13 amino acids. The V gene's germline CDR1 is MNHNY and CDR2 SVGAGI (reference sequence). CDR3 protein: CASSLKQQETQYF. In DNA, the CDR3 is TGTGCCAGCAGTTTGAAACAGCAAGAGACCCAGTACTTC.

The chain combines TRBV11-2 with TRBJ2-5; 11 nucleotides line up with TRBD2. The length of the CDR3 is 18 residues. V gave up 4 bases and J gave up 1 base; unmatched junction bases: 11. CDR1 is SGHAT and CDR2 is FQNNGV in the germline V gene. As DNA, the CDR3 is TGTGCCAGCAGCTCCGGGACTAGCGGTCTTGGACTCCAAGAGACCCAGTACTTC. Translated, it gives CASSSGTSGLGLQETQYF.

The J gene is TRBJ1-5, the V gene TRBV28; 9 nucleotides agree with TRBD1. Losses at the gene ends were 5 bases for V and 6 bases for J; bases not matched to a gene: 8. Germline V gene data show CDR1 as MDHEN and CDR2 as SYDVKM. The length of the CDR3 is 15 residues. DNA for the CDR3: TGTGCCAGCAGTCGGGACAGGGAGACAGGTCAGCCCCAGCATTTT. This encodes CASSRDRETGQPQHF.

This chain uses TRBV9 with TRBJ2-5; weak D call: TRBD2 (6 bases). Between the trimmed V and J ends, which lost 0 bases and 0 bases, there was a span of 9 bases. Germline CDR1 is SGDLS and CDR2 is YYNGEE. This CDR3 is 15 amino acids long. The CDR3 loop reads CASSVDLANQETQYF. The DNA for the CDR3 is TGTGCCAGCAGCGTAGATCTAGCGAACCAAGAGACCCAGTACTTC.

This sequence joins TRBV28 and TRBJ2-7, with D maybe TRBD2 (6 bases). The CDR3 loop spans 14 amino acids. V lost 1 base to trimming and J lost 2 bases, with 9 bases between them. Germline CDR1 MDHEN, CDR2 SYDVKM. CDR3 residues: CASSLSGVAYEQYF. CDR3 nucleotides: TGTGCCAGCAGTTTATCGGGAGTCGCCTACGAGCAGTACTTC.

The chain has TRBV4-2 and TRBJ1-1; D may be TRBD1 (6 bases). V gave up 3 bases and J gave up 1 base, with 9 bases separating them. The CDR3 has 14 residues. CDR1 and CDR2 from the germline V gene are LGHNA and YNFKEQ. The CDR3 here is CASSHRQENTEAFF. The DNA of the CDR3 is TGTGCCAGCAGCCACAGACAGGAGAACACTGAAGCTTTCTTT.

This clone was counted between two and nine times. V and J are TRBV2 and TRBJ1-1; no firm D call. Trimming removed 10 bases from V and 6 bases from J, with 15 bases in between. Per the germline V gene, CDR1 is SNHLY and CDR2 is FYNNEI. The CDR3 runs 12 residues. This chain's CDR3 is CATMDVRAEAFF. CDR3 in DNA: TGTGCCACCATGGACGTGAGGGCTGAAGCTTTCTTT.

V usage is TRBV19 and J usage is TRBJ2-1; perhaps TRBD1 as D (5 bases). The V gene lost 3 bases and the J gene lost 3 bases, with 15 bases spanning the gap. The CDR3 runs 16 residues. The germline CDR1 and CDR2 sequences are LNHDA and SQIVND (reference sequence). The chain's CDR3 is CASSIGSQGLYNEQFF. The CDR3 DNA follows: TGTGCCAGTAGTATTGGATCGCAGGGCCTCTACAATGAGCAGTTCTTC.

The chain recombines TRBV15 with TRBJ2-7, with a weak D call TRBD1 (5 bases). Germline V gene lookup returns CDR1 LNHNV and CDR2 YYDKDF (reference sequence). Trimming pared 0 bases from V and 0 bases from J, leaving 9 bases between. The CDR3 runs to 15 residues. This chain's CDR3 is CATSRDDSSSYEQYF. The DNA of the CDR3 is TGTGCCACCAGCAGAGATGACAGTTCCTCCTACGAGCAGTACTTC.

This rearrangement joins TRBV6-1 to TRBJ2-5, with unresolved D. The germline V gene has CDR1 MNHNS and CDR2 SASEGT. Between the trimmed V and J ends, which lost 5 bases and 2 bases, there was a span of 3 bases. This CDR3 is built from 11 residues. Written as DNA, the CDR3 is TGTGCCAGCAGTCAGCAAGAGACCCAGTACTTC. It is translated as CASSQQETQYF.

The rearrangement joins TRBV7-6 to TRBJ2-1; D perhaps matches TRBD2 (6 bases). Germline CDR1 is SGHVS and CDR2 is FNYEAQ. The V gene lost 6 bases and the J gene lost 0 bases, with 24 bases spanning the gap. The CDR3 extends over 19 amino acids. The CDR3 is CASSSDKGRPPSSYNEQFF. The CDR3 nucleotides are TGTGCCAGCAGTTCGGATAAGGGGAGGCCCCCAAGCTCCTACAATGAGCAGTTCTTC.

The chain has TRBV27 and TRBJ1-5; no firm D call. This CDR3 region has 15 residues. The V end was cut by 4 bases, the J end by 2 bases, with 12 bases between. Germline V gene lookup returns CDR1 MNHEY and CDR2 SMNVEV (reference sequence). The CDR3 reads CASSYTGAGNQPQHF. The CDR3 region has the DNA TGTGCCAGCAGTTACACGGGAGCGGGCAATCAGCCCCAGCATTTT.

The chain links TRBV19 to TRBJ2-7, with 7 positions matching TRBD1. CDR1 LNHDA and CDR2 SQIVND come from the germline V gene (reference sequence). J was trimmed by 0 bases and V by 2 bases; bases with no gene match: 7. This CDR3 contains 16 residues. CDR3: CASSISSAGGSYEQYF. The CDR3 DNA reads TGTGCCAGTAGTATAAGTTCGGCAGGGGGCTCCTACGAGCAGTACTTC.

This clone appeared a few times. The rearrangement uses TRBV19 and TRBJ2-7, with a weak D call TRBD2 (5 bases). The CDR3 loop spans 17 amino acids. The germline V gene has CDR1 LNHDA and CDR2 SQIVND (reference sequence). V lost 5 bases to trimming and J lost 2 bases, with 22 bases between them. CDR3 protein: CASSFTRGGAETYEQYF. Here the CDR3 DNA reads TGTGCCAGTAGTTTTACTAGAGGTGGAGCGGAAACCTACGAGCAGTACTTC.

This chain joins TRBV27 and TRBJ2-7; D is perhaps TRBD1 (6 bases). V lost 6 bases and J lost 5, with 23 bases in between. Germline V lookup: CDR1 MNHEY, CDR2 SMNVEV (reference sequence). This CDR3 is built from 16 residues. In nucleotides, the CDR3 is TGTGCCAGCAGCCCGAGGGGCCCCAGGGGTAGCCACGAGCAGTACTTC. It yields the protein CASSPRGPRGSHEQYF.

This clone was observed once. The chain links TRBV30 to TRBJ1-2, with D unresolved. Between the trimmed V and J ends, which lost 6 bases and 8 bases, there was a span of 28 bases. From germline, CDR1 is GTSNPN and CDR2 SVGIG (reference sequence). The CDR3 consists of 16 residues. CDR3 bases: TGTGCCTGCGTCCCCAGTGAGGTGGAAAAGATTAGGGGCTACACCTTC. It translates to CACVPSEVEKIRGYTF. The complete variable domain, with remaining parts taken from reference TRBV30 and TRBJ1-2, reads SQTIHQWPATLVQPVGSPLSLECTVEGTSNPNLYWYRQAAGRGLQLLFYSVGIGQISSEVPQNLSASRPQDRQFILSSKKLLLSDSGFYLCACVPSEVEKIRGYTFGSGTRLTVV.

The rearrangement uses TRBV10-3 and TRBJ2-7; 9 nucleotides line up with TRBD1. The junction had 7 bases not matched to a gene; V was cut back by 4 bases and J by 3 bases. The CDR3 is 15 amino acids. Germline assignment: CDR1 ENHRY and CDR2 SYGVKD. The CDR3, as DNA: TGTGCCATCAGTGCCGGACAGGGGCCAAACTACGAGCAGTACTTC. This sequence encodes CAISAGQGPNYEQYF.